This T cell receptor (beta chain) emerged from a study of regulatory T cells in long-lasting Graves disease. The study, taken as a whole, reports: Persistent Graves' patients possessed reduced TCR diversity relative to recently diagnosed ones.

The CDR3 runs 13 residues. Trimming stripped 5 bases from V and 8 bases from J, with 13 bases between. In germline, CDR1 is SGHTA, CDR2 FQGNSA. Combining iRepertoire HTBI primers with Arm-PCR of CDR3 regions, the authors built TCR beta libraries. TCRdb independently ran MiXCR on the multiplex PCR reads; one entry per CDR3 protein. This table holds a few hundred thousand distinct CDR3 sequences, 11% to 15% found once. As regards this clonotype: Its matching antigen is unknown. This clone may be a read error of a much larger clone one base away.

This sample's time point: newly diagnosed GD, antithyroid drugs for less than 3 months. The TCR library was prepared using RNA isolated from PBMCs. This sample also appeared in a second study, on T cells in Graves' hyperthyroidism and ophthalmopathy.

This TCR came from a woman aged 45-65 years with Graves disease. Sequenced material: peripheral blood mononuclear cells (PBMCs), taken at new diagnosis, from a patient treated with antithyroid drugs. This chain connects TRBV7-2 to TRBJ2-1; D is unclear. CDR3 protein: CASSIVEWHEQFF. The CDR3 nucleotides read TGTGCCAGCAGCATAGTTGAGTGGCATGAGCAGTTCTTC.